This is a list of T cell receptor beta chains from one sample in a study of T cell changes during pregnancy in multiple sclerosis. Data came from immunoSEQ multiplex PCR; TCRdb stores just in-frame clones and leaves some out. The sample yields about 86,000 clones, approximately 90% seen once. This specimen consisted of peripheral blood, obtained in the first trimester of pregnancy. The receptors derive from a female donor in good health, enrolled as a control in a pregnancy study. The CDR3 runs from the conserved cysteine through the conserved F or W. The order of the fields is CDR3 protein, J gene, V gene.

cdr3_aa: CASSVDDFPGNTIYF
j_call: TRBJ1-3
v_call: TRBV9

cdr3_aa: CASSPGTGIHNEQFF
j_call: TRBJ2-1
v_call: TRBV6-4

cdr3_aa: CASRMRTGNTEAFF
j_call: TRBJ1-1
v_call: TRBV19

cdr3_aa: CASSYWTGGNGYTF
j_call: TRBJ1-2
v_call: TRBV6-5

cdr3_aa: CASSDVSGGRKAQYF
j_call: TRBJ2-5
v_call: TRBV11-1

cdr3_aa: CASSVEPGMNTEAFF
j_call: TRBJ1-1
v_call: TRBV9

cdr3_aa: CASSYSYEQYF
j_call: TRBJ2-7
v_call: TRBV5-1

cdr3_aa: CASSQGTSGKETQYF
j_call: TRBJ2-5
v_call: TRBV18

cdr3_aa: CAGSDSYEQYF
j_call: TRBJ2-7
v_call: TRBV7-9

cdr3_aa: CASRDRGNQPQHF
j_call: TRBJ1-5
v_call: TRBV27

cdr3_aa: CASSLIGQGINEQFF
j_call: TRBJ2-1
v_call: TRBV5-6

cdr3_aa: CASSLVQGGNQPQHF
j_call: TRBJ1-5
v_call: TRBV7-2

cdr3_aa: CATMDGGNNSPLHF
j_call: TRBJ1-6
v_call: TRBV6-5

cdr3_aa: CASSLEDRIHNQPQHF
j_call: TRBJ1-5
v_call: TRBV7-9

cdr3_aa: CASNPGVWVYEQFF
j_call: TRBJ2-1
v_call: TRBV19

cdr3_aa: CASSTWGGLGTEAFF
j_call: TRBJ1-1
v_call: TRBV28

cdr3_aa: CASHTGATYNEQFF
j_call: TRBJ2-1
v_call: TRBV2

cdr3_aa: CATGTGELFF
j_call: TRBJ2-2
v_call: TRBV10-3

cdr3_aa: CASSEAVRDSPLHF
j_call: TRBJ1-6
v_call: TRBV6-1

cdr3_aa: CASSANGQNTEAFF
j_call: TRBJ1-1
v_call: TRBV7-9

cdr3_aa: CSVRTGGAKNIQYF
j_call: TRBJ2-4
v_call: TRBV29-1

cdr3_aa: CASSFAGANTGELFF
j_call: TRBJ2-2
v_call: TRBV28

cdr3_aa: CASSFQGGVTQTQYF
j_call: TRBJ2-5
v_call: TRBV28

cdr3_aa: CASSLVVGLASDTQYF
j_call: TRBJ2-3
v_call: TRBV5-6